The next 11 T cell receptor beta chains were all read from a single sample in a study of blood T cell repertoires in COVID-19. The table came from immunoSEQ multiplex PCR; TCRdb's copy has only in-frame clones and leaves some out. The sample has 130,000 or so clones, roughly four fifths seen once. Sequences were obtained from peripheral blood. The origin of the receptors is a human donor in a cohort sampled during active COVID-19.

This clone has more than one count but fewer than ten. This chain joins TRBV7-6 and TRBJ2-7, with 9 positions matching TRBD1. The CDR3 extends over 14 amino acids. Looked up from germline, CDR1 is SGHVS and CDR2 is FNYEAQ. Unmatched junction bases numbered 5, after V lost 4 bases and J lost 4 bases. The CDR3 DNA reads as TGTGCCAGCAGCTCCGGGACAGGGCTTTACGAGCAGTACTTC. Its protein product is CASSSGTGLYEQYF.

The table lists this clone with a count of one. This CDR3 is CASSLQGMSPTSYEQYF. The CDR3 DNA follows: TGTGCCAGCAGCTTACAGGGAATGAGCCCGACCTCCTACGAGCAGTACTTC. J is TRBJ2-7 and V is TRBV13, with a weak D call TRBD1 (5 bases). CDR1 PRHDT and CDR2 FYEKMQ come from the germline V gene (reference sequence). The V gene lost 2 bases and the J gene lost 0 bases, with 17 bases spanning the gap. The CDR3 is 17 amino acids. The full variable domain, its missing parts supplied by reference TRBV13 and TRBJ2-7, is AAGVIQSPRHLIKEKRETATLKCYPIPRHDTVYWYQQGPGQDPQFLISFYEKMQSDKGSIPDRFSAQQFSDYHSELNMSSLELGDSALYFCASSLQGMSPTSYEQYFGPGTRLTVT.

This chain links TRBV11-3 with TRBJ2-7, with 11 bases identical to TRBD2. Germline V gene data show CDR1 as SGHNT and CDR2 as YENEEA. The CDR3 spans 16 residues. V was pared by 0 bases and J by 1 base, with 2 bases of the junction left unmatched. The CDR3 reads CASSLDLAGGSYEQYF. In DNA, the CDR3 is TGTGCCAGCAGCTTAGATCTAGCGGGAGGTTCCTACGAGCAGTACTTC.

This chain links TRBV3-1 (or the pseudogene TRBV3-2) with TRBJ1-6; the match to TRBD1 covers 8 bases. The germline V gene has CDR1 LGHDT and CDR2 YNNKEL (reference sequence). J was trimmed by 7 bases and V by 1 base; bases with no gene match: 0. The CDR3 runs 14 residues. The chain's CDR3 is CASSQGTGNSPLHF. The CDR3 bases are TGTGCCAGCAGCCAAGGGACAGGGAATTCACCCCTCCACTTT.

V usage is TRBV7-2 and J usage is TRBJ2-5, with D possibly matching TRBD1 (5 bases). Germline CDR1 is SGHTA and CDR2 is FQGNSA. The CDR3 is 13 residues long. Trimming shortened V by 3 bases and J by 5 bases, and 10 bases separated the two germline ends. CDR3 sequence reads: CASSFTGLETQYF. In DNA, the CDR3 is TGTGCCAGCAGCTTCACAGGCCTGGAGACCCAGTACTTC.

The CDR3, as DNA: TGTGCCAGCACCCAAGGGACAGGGGAGGAGACCCAGTACTTC. Residues: CASTQGTGEETQYF. The chain uses TRBV28 and TRBJ2-5; 10 bases agree with TRBD1. Trimming cost V 7 bases and J 5 bases; bases outside gene matches: 7. Germline V CDR1 and CDR2: MDHEN, SYDVKM. The CDR3 sequence is 14 residues long.

The rearrangement joins TRBV27 to TRBJ2-7; 10 nucleotides align to TRBD1. V lost 3 bases to trimming and J lost 4 bases; unmatched junction nucleotides: 0. The germline V gene encodes CDR1 MNHEY and CDR2 SMNVEV (reference sequence). The CDR3 consists of 13 residues. As DNA, the CDR3 is TGTGCCAGCAGTTTGGACAGGGGGTACGAGCAGTACTTC. Its translation: CASSLDRGYEQYF.

The rearrangement uses TRBV5-1 and TRBJ2-7; 7 positions match TRBD2. CDR3 size: 16 residues. The V gene's germline CDR1 is SGHRS and CDR2 YFSETQ. The trim removed 3 bases at V and 1 base at J, leaving 10 bases unmatched. This chain's CDR3 is CASSWGITSVSYEQYF. CDR3 bases: TGCGCCAGCAGCTGGGGCATTACTAGCGTTTCCTACGAGCAGTACTTC.

The V gene is TRBV7-9, the J gene TRBJ2-7; 7 bases align to TRBD1. From germline, CDR1 is SEHNR and CDR2 FQNEAQ (reference sequence). The length of the CDR3 is 15 residues. J was trimmed by 3 bases and V by 5 bases; bases with no gene match: 10. CDR3 sequence reads: CASSAIPTGHYEQYF. For the CDR3, the DNA is TGTGCCAGCAGCGCCATACCGACAGGGCACTACGAGCAGTACTTC.

The chain carries TRBV7-8 and TRBJ1-1, with a tentative D call TRBD1 (5 bases). The germline gives CDR1 SGHVS, CDR2 FQNEAQ. CDR3 length: 14 amino acids. V was cut by 3 bases and J by 4 bases, with 12 bases left in between. In nucleotides, the CDR3 is TGTGCCAGCAGCTTGAGAAGGGGTAGCACTGAAGCTTTCTTT. It codes for CASSLRRGSTEAFF.

The V call is TRBV28, the J call TRBJ1-5; 11 bases align to TRBD1. Trimming cost V 5 bases and J 1 base; bases outside gene matches: 4. CDR1 and CDR2 from the germline V gene are MDHEN and SYDVKM. The CDR3 runs 16 residues. The CDR3 loop reads CASSTGQGASNQPQHF. The CDR3 DNA follows: TGTGCCAGCAGTACCGGACAGGGGGCGAGCAATCAGCCCCAGCATTTT.